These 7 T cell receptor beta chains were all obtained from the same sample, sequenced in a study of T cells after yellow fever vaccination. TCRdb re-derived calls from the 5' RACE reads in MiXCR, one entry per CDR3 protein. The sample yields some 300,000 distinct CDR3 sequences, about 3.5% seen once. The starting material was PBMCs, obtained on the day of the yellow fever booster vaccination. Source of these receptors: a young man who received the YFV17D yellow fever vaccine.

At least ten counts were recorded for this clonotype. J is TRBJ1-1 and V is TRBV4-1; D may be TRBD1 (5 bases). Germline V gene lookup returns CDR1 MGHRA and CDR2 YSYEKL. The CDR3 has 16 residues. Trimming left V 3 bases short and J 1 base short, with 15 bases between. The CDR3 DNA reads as TGCGCCAGCAGCCATCCCCGTGGGCAGGGGAACACTGAAGCTTTCTTT. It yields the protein CASSHPRGQGNTEAFF.

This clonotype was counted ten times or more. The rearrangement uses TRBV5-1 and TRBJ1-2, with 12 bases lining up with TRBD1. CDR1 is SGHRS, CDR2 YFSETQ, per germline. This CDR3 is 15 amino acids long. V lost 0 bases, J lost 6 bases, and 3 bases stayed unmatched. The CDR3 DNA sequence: TGCGCCAGCAGCTTGGCCGGGACAGGGGGCGATGGCTACACCTTC. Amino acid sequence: CASSLAGTGGDGYTF.

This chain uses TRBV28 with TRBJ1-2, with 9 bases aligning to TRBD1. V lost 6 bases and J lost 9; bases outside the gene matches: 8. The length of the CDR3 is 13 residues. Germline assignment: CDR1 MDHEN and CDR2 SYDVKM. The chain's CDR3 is CASSSLGQGSYTF. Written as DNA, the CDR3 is TGTGCCAGCAGCTCCCTCGGACAGGGGAGCTACACCTTC.

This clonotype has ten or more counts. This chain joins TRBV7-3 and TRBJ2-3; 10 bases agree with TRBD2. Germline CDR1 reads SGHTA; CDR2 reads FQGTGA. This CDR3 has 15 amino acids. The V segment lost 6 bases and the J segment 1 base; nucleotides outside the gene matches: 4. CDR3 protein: CASSTGLAGTDTQYF. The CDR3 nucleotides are TGTGCCAGCAGTACCGGACTAGCGGGCACAGATACGCAGTATTTT.

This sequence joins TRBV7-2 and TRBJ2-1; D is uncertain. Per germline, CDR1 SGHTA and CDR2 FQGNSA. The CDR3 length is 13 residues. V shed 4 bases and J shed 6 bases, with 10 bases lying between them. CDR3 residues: CASSSRLSNEQFF. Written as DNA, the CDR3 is TGTGCCAGCAGCTCCAGACTCAGCAATGAGCAGTTCTTC.

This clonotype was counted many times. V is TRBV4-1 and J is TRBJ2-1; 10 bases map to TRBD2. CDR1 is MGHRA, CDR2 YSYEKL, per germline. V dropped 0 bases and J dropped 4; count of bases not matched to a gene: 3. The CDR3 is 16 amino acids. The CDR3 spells CASSQEELAGYNEQFF. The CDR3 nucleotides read TGCGCCAGCAGCCAAGAGGAACTAGCGGGGTACAATGAGCAGTTCTTC.

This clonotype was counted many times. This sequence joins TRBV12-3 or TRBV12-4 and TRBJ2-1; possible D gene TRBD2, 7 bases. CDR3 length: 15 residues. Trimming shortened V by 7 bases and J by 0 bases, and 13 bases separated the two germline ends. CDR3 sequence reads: CASNRGAPSYNEQFF. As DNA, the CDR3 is TGTGCCAGCAACCGGGGGGCCCCCTCCTACAATGAGCAGTTCTTC.